These T cell receptor beta chains were read from a single sample in a study of PD-1 blockade in mismatch repair-deficient tumors. Clones were sequenced by immunoSEQ multiplex PCR, and TCRdb holds only the in-frame ones, with some missing. The table shows more than 95,000 clones, with more than 85% occurring only once. Sequenced here: peripheral blood, sampled 44 weeks after starting pembrolizumab. These receptors were taken from an adult with mismatch repair-deficient cancer. Each CDR3 is given with its conserved first and last residue. A D gene is named only where the DNA matches it firmly. Only part of the rows carry a size: once, few, many, or a class if the clone is expanded.

j_call v_call cdr3_length d_call clone_size cdr3_nt cdr3_aa
TRBJ2-7 TRBV4-1 18 NA NA TGCGCCAGCAGCCAAGAGGAGGTTGCGGTCCTAGGGGCTAACGAGCAGTACTTC CASSQEEVAVLGANEQYF
TRBJ1-4 TRBV4-1 15 NA NA TGCGCCAGCAGCCAAGCAGGGGCAACTAATGAAAAACTGTTTTTT CASSQAGATNEKLFF
TRBJ1-2 TRBV10-2 15 NA NA TGCGCCAGCAGTGAGTCGGAGGGGACGGTCTATGGCTACACCTTC CASSESEGTVYGYTF
TRBJ2-7 TRBV5-6 12 NA NA TGTGCCAGCAGCTTTCGGTTTGGGGAGCAGTACTTC CASSFRFGEQYF
TRBJ1-1 TRBV6-5 14 TRBD1 NA TGTGCCAGCACCCCGGGACAGGGGAGAACTGAAGCTTTCTTT CASTPGQGRTEAFF
TRBJ1-3 TRBV6-1 15 NA NA TGTGCCAGCAGTGATACCCGACAGGAGGTTTACACCATATATTTT CASSDTRQEVYTIYF
TRBJ2-7 TRBV6-1 15 TRBD2 NA TGTGCCAGCAGTAGACTAGCGGGAGTCTTGTACGAGCAGTACTTC CASSRLAGVLYEQYF
TRBJ2-3 TRBV6-4 11 NA once TGTGCCAGCAGTGATGGAGATACGCAGTATTTT CASSDGDTQYF
TRBJ2-5 TRBV13 16 NA NA TGTGCCAGCAGCTTAGCTCCGGATCCTAATCACGAGACCCAGTACTTC CASSLAPDPNHETQYF
TRBJ1-1 TRBV4-2 12 NA few TGTGCCAGCAGGGAGAGTCGCACTGAAGCTTTCTTT CASRESRTEAFF
TRBJ1-5 TRBV4-2 18 TRBD1 NA TGTGCCAGCAGCCAAGGGAGGGGGGGACAGGGTCCAAATCAGCCCCAGCATTTT CASSQGRGGQGPNQPQHF
TRBJ1-2 TRBV5-1 12 NA NA TGCGCCAGCAGCTTGCGGGACTATGGCTACACCTTC CASSLRDYGYTF
TRBJ2-7 TRBV25-1 15 TRBD2 NA TGTGCCAGCAGTGACTGGAGTAGCGGGAGTGGAGAGCAGTACTTC CASSDWSSGSGEQYF
TRBJ2-1 TRBV5-1 11 NA NA TGCGCCAGCAGCTTAATGTTAGAGCAGTTCTTC CASSLMLEQFF
TRBJ2-1 TRBV27 16 TRBD1 NA TGTGCCAGCAGGGGGGATAGCGACAGGGCCTACAATGAGCAGTTCTTC CASRGDSDRAYNEQFF
TRBJ2-3 TRBV29-1 13 NA NA TGCAGCGTTGGTGTGACTAGCACAGATACGCAGTATTTT CSVGVTSTDTQYF
TRBJ2-1 TRBV6-5 16 TRBD2 medium-sized TGTGCCAGCAGTTACGTCCTAGCGGGAGTTGGGAATGAGCAGTTCTTC CASSYVLAGVGNEQFF
TRBJ2-5 TRBV11-2 14 NA once TGTGCCAGCAGCCCCCTAGCAGAGGAAGAGACCCAGTACTTC CASSPLAEEETQYF
TRBJ2-1 TRBV5-8 16 TRBD2 NA TGTGCCAGCAGCTTGGGTGGCGGGAGAGAGATCGATGAGCAGTTCTTC CASSLGGGREIDEQFF
TRBJ2-1 TRBV20-1 11 NA NA TGCAGTGCTAAAGCGGTGAATGAGCAGTTCTTC CSAKAVNEQFF
TRBJ2-1 TRBV7-8 13 NA NA TGTGCCAGCAGCGGGACGGCACGCAATGAGCAGTTCTTC CASSGTARNEQFF
TRBJ2-5 TRBV11-3 15 TRBD2 NA TGTGCCAGCAGCTTAGAGGGGGGGTGGTTGGAGACCCAGTACTTC CASSLEGGWLETQYF
TRBJ1-4 TRBV4-1 19 NA NA TGCGCCAGCAGCCACCCGCGCCGGGATCCCCAGAGCTTTACTGAAAAACTGTTTTTT CASSHPRRDPQSFTEKLFF
TRBJ2-7 TRBV5-5 17 TRBD2 NA TGTGCCAGCAGCTTGGGTCGTGGTAGCGGGATTGCAAGGGAGCAGTACTTC CASSLGRGSGIAREQYF
TRBJ1-5 TRBV28 15 TRBD1 few TGTGCCAGCAGTTTGGGACAGGGAAGCAATCAGCCCCAGCATTTT CASSLGQGSNQPQHF
TRBJ2-5 TRBV27 16 TRBD2 NA TGTGCCAGCAGCTTAGTTGCGGGAGGGCCCCGAGAGACCCAGTACTTC CASSLVAGGPRETQYF
TRBJ2-3 TRBV10-3 17 TRBD2 NA TGTGCCATCAGTACAGGGACTAGCGGGAGAAACACAGATACGCAGTATTTT CAISTGTSGRNTDTQYF
TRBJ1-1 TRBV5-5 13 TRBD1 NA TGTGCCAGCAGCCCCGGACAGGGATTTGAAGCTTTCTTT CASSPGQGFEAFF
TRBJ1-1 TRBV4-2 15 NA NA TGTGCCAGCAGCCAACAGACAGATGTGAACACTGAAGCTTTCTTT CASSQQTDVNTEAFF
TRBJ2-3 TRBV29-1 14 TRBD2 NA TGCAGCGCCGACATCATAGCGGGGACAGATACGCAGTATTTT CSADIIAGTDTQYF
TRBJ2-7 TRBV6-1 13 TRBD1 NA TGTGCCAGCAGATTGGGACAGGGCTACGAGCAGTACTTC CASRLGQGYEQYF
TRBJ2-3 TRBV4-3 18 TRBD2 NA TGCGCCAGCAGCCAAGATCTCCCCGGGACTAGCGGAACAGATACGCAGTATTTT CASSQDLPGTSGTDTQYF
TRBJ2-7 TRBV11-2 15 NA NA TGTGCCAGCAGCTCCCCGCCGGACCCAACCTACGAGCAGTACTTC CASSSPPDPTYEQYF
TRBJ2-2 TRBV19 14 NA NA TGTGCCTCTTGTTGGGGTACGAACACCGGGGAGCTGTTTTTT CASCWGTNTGELFF
TRBJ1-2 TRBV5-4 13 NA few TGTGCCAGCAGCTCGACAGGTTATTCTGGCTACACCTTC CASSSTGYSGYTF
TRBJ2-3 TRBV21-1 15 NA NA TGTGCTCCGCTTCTTGGCCAGGAGGGCACAGATACGCAGTATTTT CAPLLGQEGTDTQYF
TRBJ2-5 TRBV18 14 NA NA TGTGCCAGCTCACCATGGGACCCCCGGGAGACCCAGTACTTC CASSPWDPRETQYF
TRBJ2-7 TRBV11-2 14 TRBD1 NA TGTGCCAGCAGCTGGACAGGGGGGGCCTACGAGCAGTACTTC CASSWTGGAYEQYF
TRBJ2-1 TRBV19 14 TRBD2 NA TGTGCCAGTAGGGAGGGACTAGCGCAGAATGAGCAGTTCTTC CASREGLAQNEQFF
TRBJ1-4 TRBV11-2 13 NA NA TGTGCCAGCAGCTTGTTCGGGGGAGAAAAACTGTTTTTT CASSLFGGEKLFF
TRBJ1-1 TRBV19 14 NA NA TGTGCCAGTAGTATAGAGAAGGGGGGTACTGAAGCTTTCTTT CASSIEKGGTEAFF
TRBJ2-6 TRBV7-2 12 NA medium-sized TGTGCCAGCAGCTTTGACCCCAACGTCCTGACTTTC CASSFDPNVLTF
TRBJ1-2 TRBV19 13 TRBD1 NA TGTGCCAGTAGTACCCGGGACAGGGTAGCCGGCACCTTC CASSTRDRVAGTF
TRBJ2-7 TRBV29-1 13 TRBD2 NA TGCAGCGGATCTAGCGGGACGGCCTACGAGCAGTACTTC CSGSSGTAYEQYF
TRBJ2-3 TRBV6-1 15 TRBD2 NA TGTGCCAGCACCCGGACTAGCGGCGGGGATTATACGCAGTATTTT CASTRTSGGDYTQYF
TRBJ2-1 TRBV11-3 15 TRBD1 once TGTGCCAGCAGCCACGGACAGGGCTTGGGGAATGAGCAGTTCTTC CASSHGQGLGNEQFF
TRBJ1-5 TRBV27 13 NA NA TGTGCCAGCAGTCTCACAAGGGCTCAGCCCCAGCATTTT CASSLTRAQPQHF
TRBJ2-7 TRBV19 15 TRBD1 few TGTGCCAGTAGTCACAGGGGGCTGTATTCCTACGAGCAGTACTTC CASSHRGLYSYEQYF
TRBJ2-1 TRBV19 14 TRBD2 NA TGTGCCAGTAGCGGACTAGCTGCTTACAATGAGCAGTTCTTC CASSGLAAYNEQFF
TRBJ2-7 TRBV11-3 13 NA NA TGTGCCAGCAGCTTACCCACTAGTTACGAGCAGTACTTC CASSLPTSYEQYF
TRBJ2-2 TRBV10-3 16 NA NA TGTGCCATCAGTATGTCCGGGATCCCCCGTGCCGGGGAGCTGTTTTTT CAISMSGIPRAGELFF
TRBJ2-4 TRBV6-6 14 TRBD2 NA TGTGCCAGCAGTGTAGCGGGACCCCAAAACATTCAGTACTTC CASSVAGPQNIQYF
TRBJ2-7 TRBV6-1 15 NA NA TGTGCCAGCAGCAGGGAGCGGAGTCCCCTCTACGAGCAGTACTTC CASSRERSPLYEQYF